This TCR beta chain was identified in a study of cytomegalovirus exposure and HLA in healthy donors (dated by TCRdb to about 2017). For the wider study: An earlier analysis of approximately 640 of the donors reported 250 to 300 Gb of sequence data and more than 90 million unique TCR beta sequences from about 200 million T cells. Among 398 genotyped donors of the cohort, an average of roughly 240,000 unique TCR beta nucleotide sequences were sequenced per donor, roughly 20% of them non-productive. Roughly 5 DR-DQ haplotypes were handled as single units for association and clustering, since linkage in the cohort was strong. Rather than using new phenotypic data, the later analysis identified candidate immune exposures from TCR beta sequences and from how often those sequences occurred across donors. Donor age, sex, ethnicity and CMV serostatus were compiled alongside the repertoire data. A later analysis re-analyzed previously published TCR beta repertoires from roughly 690 donors and added high-resolution HLA genotyping to study TCR occurrence patterns. To predict cytomegalovirus infection status, the study combined high-throughput TCR immunosequencing, statistical association of individual TCRs with disease status, and machine learning. The study was designed to test whether signatures of past pathogen exposure could be identified by cataloging public T cell receptors. HLA typing included class I and class II loci at four-digit resolution. An early release that covered about 600 HLA-typed donors contained around 300 gigabases of sequencing data and tens of millions of unique TCR sequences. A later genetic analysis took genome-wide SNP genotypes for about three fifths of the 666 donors and used that subset as a discovery cohort. Using immunosequencing, the study profiled T cell repertoires from 640 or so subjects and related those repertoires to cytomegalovirus serostatus. In addition to the first cohort of 500 to 850 subjects, a separate validation cohort of 130 or so different subjects was used. The genetic ancestry cluster associated with self-reported Caucasian donors included over 65% of the roughly 400 genotyped donors. To decide whether each TCR beta V gene segment behaved as functional or pseudogenic, an earlier analysis of some 580 of the donors relied on high-throughput TCR beta sequencing. Typing coverage varied by locus: roughly 629-630 donors for A, B, C, DRB1 and DQB1; around 560 for DQA1; about 590 for DPA1; under 490 for DPB1. Every repertoire in the discovery cohort had been generated on one and the same sequencing platform.

The research as a whole found: Compared with equally common non-associated chains, HLA-associated TCR beta chains in a later analysis were more clonally expanded and had lower generation probabilities. A later genetic analysis associated a missense DCLRE1C variant with V-gene and J-gene trimming of TCR beta chains, and an independent cohort replicated the association. Specific HLA alleles were associated with 15,000 to 20,000 TCR beta sequences at a false discovery rate of 0.05 in a later analysis. Assigning TCR associations to individual alleles was difficult when HLA alleles, especially DR and DQ, strongly co-occurred. Linkage disequilibrium might explain the correlated functional status among segregating V segments, but an unknown experimental factor could not be excluded. Some IMGT-functional V segments, including TRBV6-2 and TRBV6-3, could not be told apart with the 87-base-pair reads, so those segments were excluded. A total of about 180 TCR beta chains were listed by the study as associated with cytomegalovirus. The authors suggested that the approach could potentially be extended to other disease states and immunological phenotypes. About 17 rarely observed V segments, including chromosome 9 orphons, were excluded from the earlier analysis of several hundred of the donors because counts were too low. Across donors, most TCR sequences were observed very rarely, whereas some public TCRs were present in many individuals. In vitro tests confirmed that three of the cytomegalovirus-associated TCR beta chains recognize cytomegalovirus antigens. CMV serostatus was the only immune exposure information available for the cohort. In a later analysis, TCR association rates were found to vary across HLA loci, with the most associated TCRs seen for DRB1 alleles and the fewest for HLA-C alleles. A later genetic analysis reported fewer N-insertions in productive TCRs among donors in an Asian-associated ancestry cluster than the approximately 670-donor mean. A further reported finding was that TCR beta sequences accurately predicted the HLA-A and HLA-B alleles for most subjects in the first cohort. The classifier was reported to diagnose cytomegalovirus status with high specificity and sensitivity in both the original and validation cohorts. According to a later analysis, most CMV-associated TCR beta chains appeared to be HLA-restricted, and the HLA associations seemed to be driven largely by CMV exposure. The sequencing pipeline was judged likely to have produced a cluster of highly shared sequence variants as a technical artifact. Roughly uniform sequencing depth across donors was assumed in presence/absence analyses, although this assumption may not hold. In an earlier analysis of some 540 of the donors, most TCR beta V segments appeared in productive rearrangements about 87% or about 30% of the time, broadly matching IMGT annotations. Because HLA typing was unavailable for some donors at each locus, only the typed subset was used in association tests. A later analysis reported that several top co-occurrence clusters appeared linked to parvovirus B19, influenza, CMV and Epstein-Barr virus. Only TCR beta chains were sequenced in this cohort, and the absence of alpha or paired-chain data limited detectable features.

In total, roughly 670 healthy bone marrow donors made up the cohort. All cohort members were sampled while nominally healthy, although unrecorded immune exposures were likely present. The donor was CMV seropositive and was included in the group of 270 or so seropositive cohort members. A peripheral blood sample was collected from each donor, and TCR beta sequencing was performed on peripheral blood mononuclear cells. Genomic DNA extraction from the blood cell samples was performed with the Qiagen DNeasy Blood Extraction Kit. According to the germline V gene, CDR1 reads MDHEN and CDR2 reads SYDVKM. Inclusive of the bounding cysteine and phenylalanine, the CDR3 is 14 residues long. This entry keeps only the CDR3 DNA: 42 bases, framed from base 1. V ends up 6 bases short and J 3 bases short, with an unmatched junction base count of 4. To prepare the library, the immunoSEQ multiplex PCR assay was applied. The multiplex PCR relied on a mix of 60 forward primers for TCR Vbeta segments and 13 reverse primers for TCR Jbeta segments. Amplification of the CDR3 region of rearranged TCR beta genes was performed with a multiplex PCR assay on genomic DNA. Amplified TCR beta libraries were sequenced as 87-base-pair reads on the Illumina HiSeq System. For the original study's pipeline: A later analysis counted 65 million to 90 million unique TCR beta chains across the 550 to 800 repertoires, and some 11 million of these chains were shared by at least two donors. To remove PCR and sequencing errors, raw reads were error-corrected and collapsed into unique sequences using a nearest-neighbor algorithm that merged closely related sequences. To assign V, D and J gene segments, CDR3 sequences were aligned to IMGT reference sequences. For a sequence to be retained, a match of at least six nucleotides to both a V gene segment and a J gene segment was required. Rearrangements were called productive when the CDR3 lacked stop codons and stayed in frame with V and J; all others were non-productive. Following IMGT convention, CDR3 was defined as the stretch from the second conserved V-encoded cysteine up to the conserved J-encoded phenylalanine. The earlier analysis of roughly 590 of the donors excluded any sequence lacking an unambiguous match to a single V gene segment. In an earlier analysis of some 590 of the donors, a V segment was called functional when productive rearrangements were above 56.7%, and segregating when the standard deviation between donors exceeded 5%. A statistical classification framework was built to diagnose cytomegalovirus status from the catalog of TCR beta chain sequences. In a later analysis, TCR nucleotide sequences were compared against IMGT/GENE-DB human TR gene sequences so that V and J genes could be assigned. The TCRdist pipeline was used in a later analysis to assign CDR3 sequences and most-parsimonious VDJ recombination scenarios. A later analysis defined each TCR beta chain by its CDR3 amino acid sequence plus V-gene family, and excluded reads lacking a unique V-gene family. To address suspected cross-contamination and a sequencing artifact, a later analysis removed over 500 highly shared, low-generation-probability nucleotide sequences. A later analysis calculated a clonal expansion index for each public chain from normalized within-repertoire ranks of inferred template counts. In a later analysis, generation probabilities were computed with a VDJ recombination model fitted to out-of-frame rearrangements, and the resulting probabilities were checked against IGoR. A later analysis scored TCR-TCR, TCR-HLA and TCR-CMV co-occurrence with hypergeometric tests, applying a repertoire-size bias correction to TCR pairs. To estimate false discovery rates, a later analysis permuted the HLA or CMV assignments 20 times. In a later analysis, co-occurring TCRs were grouped using DBSCAN, with TCRdist sequence similarity added in when clustering inside HLA-allele-positive subsets. Repertoires with fewer than 30,000 or more than 120,000 public chains, plus five repertoires with anomalous nucleotide sharing, were excluded from co-occurrence clustering. Drawn from immuneACCESS, this table holds only the in-frame rearrangements with V and J called that TCRdb kept. Clones are partly lost; checked studies trace under half to an unresolved V gene and leave the rest unexplained. V and J calls and clone size are those listed in that table; D and trimming were worked out from the DNA. The sample has tens of thousands of clones on record, roughly four fifths of them singletons. Clones ranked in the top ten supply about 24% of the sample.

Details on this clone: Its binding antigen is unknown. The sample holds no much larger clone one base away, and base qualities are not on file.

This receptor was obtained from a woman aged 25 to 39 in good health and CMV-seropositive. The material sequenced was PBMCs. The chain links TRBV28 with TRBJ2-5, with 10 bases matching TRBD2. The encoded CDR3 is CASSPSGREETQYF. At the DNA level, the sequence is TGTGCCAGCAGCCCGAGCGGGAGGGAAGAGACCCAGTACTTC.